Following are 28 T cell receptor beta chains from one sample sequenced in a study of control samples from healthy donors and cancer patients (dated by TCRdb to about 2020). Preparation of the library involved the immunoSEQ multiplex PCR assay. TCRdb mirrors the immuneACCESS table, restricted to in-frame sequences. Some clones are absent from its copies; in checked studies, under half trace to an unresolved V gene, and the reason for the others is unknown. This sample is represented by around 77,000 clones; 85% to 95% of them were singletons. The top ten constitute more than 5% of the sample. The sample taken for sequencing was blood. These receptors were taken from a woman in her sixties or seventies in good health.

The chain carries TRBV4-1 and TRBJ2-7, with 12 bases aligning to TRBD2. Trimming at V came to 4 bases and at J to 1 base, leaving 2 bases not matched to a gene. CDR3 size: 15 residues. Germline CDR1 is MGHRA and CDR2 is YSYEKL. Here the CDR3 reads CASSRTSGTSYEQYF. CDR3 nucleotide sequence: TGCGCCAGCAGCCGGACTAGCGGGACTTCCTACGAGCAGTACTTC.

The CDR3 nucleotides read TGTGCCAGCAGACGATTTGGTATCGGGACGGAATATGGCTACACCTTC. Translation: CASRRFGIGTEYGYTF. V gene TRBV27 combines with J gene TRBJ1-2; the D gene is possibly TRBD1 (5 bases). V dropped 6 bases and J dropped 5 bases, with 22 bases sitting between them. The germline V gene has CDR1 MNHEY and CDR2 SMNVEV (reference sequence). There are 16 residues in the CDR3.

The chain couples TRBV4-2 to TRBJ2-7; D not resolved. V lost 3 bases to trimming and J lost 3 bases, with 12 bases between them. Germline CDR1 reads LGHNA; CDR2 reads YNFKEQ. The CDR3 loop spans 14 amino acids. In DNA, the CDR3 is TGTGCCAGCAGCCACCCCCCCCTTAGCTACGAGCAGTACTTC. Translated: CASSHPPLSYEQYF.

J is TRBJ2-3 and V is TRBV30; D is possibly TRBD1 (6 bases). The CDR3 totals 13 residues. Trimming stripped 2 bases from V and 0 bases from J, with 6 bases between. Germline CDR1 GTSNPN, CDR2 SVGIG (reference sequence). CDR3 DNA sequence: TGTGCCTGGAGTACAGGGAGCACAGATACGCAGTATTTT. Protein sequence: CAWSTGSTDTQYF.

The rearrangement joins TRBV30 to TRBJ2-1, with D uncertain. In germline, CDR1 is GTSNPN, CDR2 SVGIG (reference sequence). V lost 2 bases to trimming and J lost 3 bases, with 5 bases between them. This CDR3 is 12 amino acids long. The CDR3 DNA sequence: TGTGCCTGGAGTACATACTACAATGAGCAGTTCTTC. It codes for CAWSTYYNEQFF.

This chain uses TRBV11-2 with TRBJ1-5, with D maybe TRBD1 (5 bases). Trimming cost V 1 base and J 6 bases, with 10 bases left between them. The CDR3 runs 14 residues. Germline V gene data show CDR1 as SGHAT and CDR2 as FQNNGV. The CDR3 bases are TGTGCCAGCAGCTTAGCGCAGGGTGGTCAGCCCCAGCATTTT. Its translation is CASSLAQGGQPQHF.

The chain is built from TRBV9 and TRBJ1-6, with D unclear. Trimming pared 0 bases from V and 10 bases from J, leaving 11 bases between. This CDR3 spans 14 amino acids. The V gene's germline CDR1 is SGDLS and CDR2 YYNGEE. The CDR3 DNA is TGTGCCAGCAGCGTAGGGGCAGGACCCTCACCCCTCCACTTT. This gives the protein CASSVGAGPSPLHF.

The V and J genes are TRBV10-2 and TRBJ1-1, with D tentatively TRBD1 (5 bases). Between the trimmed V and J ends, which lost 6 bases and 1 base, there was a span of 9 bases. The CDR3 contains 13 residues. In germline, CDR1 is WSHSY, CDR2 SAAADI. The DNA for the CDR3 is TGCGCCAGCAGCCTCGGGGGGAACACTGAAGCTTTCTTT. Its protein is CASSLGGNTEAFF.

This sequence joins TRBV15 and TRBJ1-4, with D unresolved. V gave up 0 bases and J gave up 8 bases, with 4 bases separating them. The CDR3 is made up of 12 amino acids. Germline assignment: CDR1 LNHNV and CDR2 YYDKDF (reference sequence). The CDR3 DNA reads as TGTGCCACCAGCAGAGACGGCGAAAAACTGTTTTTT. This translates into CATSRDGEKLFF. Combining the CDR3 with reference TRBV15 and TRBJ1-4 gives the whole variable domain DAMVIQNPRYQVTQFGKPVTLSCSQTLNHNVMYWYQQKSSQAPKLLFHYYDKDFNNEADTPDNFQSRRPNTSFCFLDIRSPGLGDTAMYLCATSRDGEKLFFGSGTQLSVL.

This chain links TRBV15 with TRBJ2-2; D possibly uses TRBD1 or TRBD2 (5 bases each). The CDR3 has 20 residues. Per the germline V gene, CDR1 is LNHNV and CDR2 is YYDKDF (reference sequence). V lost 2 bases, J lost 2 bases, and 24 bases lay in between. The CDR3 coding sequence is TGTGCCACCAGCAGAATCCAACGGGGCTTGTTGTCGGCCAACACCGGGGAGCTGTTTTTT. This translates into CATSRIQRGLLSANTGELFF.

V is TRBV18 and J is TRBJ2-2; D is unclear. The CDR3 length is 15 residues. Trimming removed 10 bases at V and 0 bases at J, with 15 bases between. Germline loops: CDR1 KGHSH, CDR2 LQKENI. DNA of the CDR3: TGTGCCACCCCCCCGAGTAATACGAACACCGGGGAGCTGTTTTTT. As protein: CATPPSNTNTGELFF.

The V gene is TRBV4-2, the J gene TRBJ1-4; a possible D gene is TRBD1 (5 bases). Germline values: CDR1 LGHNA, CDR2 YNFKEQ. This CDR3 has 16 residues. Trimming pared 3 bases from V and 6 bases from J, leaving 17 bases between. The DNA of the CDR3 is TGTGCCAGCAGCCACACAATGGGCGGGGGGGATGAAAAACTGTTTTTT. The encoded protein is CASSHTMGGGDEKLFF.

The CDR3 is CASIRDSNQPQHF. CDR3 DNA: TGTGCCAGCATAAGGGATAGCAATCAGCCCCAGCATTTT. J is TRBJ1-5 and V is TRBV6-5; D remains unclear. CDR1 MNHEY and CDR2 SVGAGI come from the germline V gene. This CDR3 has 13 amino acids. V was trimmed by 7 bases and J by 0 bases, leaving 7 bases between them.

The chain employs TRBV28 and TRBJ1-4, with no clear D. Germline CDR1 reads MDHEN; CDR2 reads SYDVKM. The CDR3 consists of 17 residues. Trimming took 1 base from V and 0 from J, leaving 12 bases between them. CDR3 residues: CASSLLQTAPTNEKLFF. The DNA of the CDR3 is TGTGCCAGCAGTTTATTACAGACCGCTCCAACTAATGAAAAACTGTTTTTT.

The genes are TRBV6-5 and TRBJ2-7, with D possibly being TRBD1 (5 bases). CDR1 is MNHEY and CDR2 is SVGAGI in the germline V gene. The CDR3 length is 15 residues. Deletions cut 2 bases from V and 2 bases from J, with 13 bases between. CDR3 region: CASSYSGNRPYEQYF. For the CDR3, the DNA is TGTGCCAGCAGTTACAGTGGTAACAGGCCCTACGAGCAGTACTTC.

The count of this clone is one. The J gene is TRBJ2-1, the V gene TRBV10-2; D is perhaps TRBD1 or TRBD2 (5 bases each). V lost 2 bases and J lost 5, with 16 bases in between. The CDR3 length is 16 residues. Germline-derived CDR1 and CDR2 are WSHSY and SAAADI. The DNA of the CDR3 is TGCGCCAGCAGTGAGATGATCGCAGGGACGGACAATGAGCAGTTCTTC. Translation: CASSEMIAGTDNEQFF.

The V call is TRBV7-9, the J call TRBJ1-6; D gene uncertain. Germline values: CDR1 SEHNR, CDR2 FQNEAQ (reference sequence). There are 14 residues in the CDR3. V lost 3 bases and J lost 7, with 10 bases in between. For the CDR3, the DNA is TGTGCCAGCAGCTTGGAATGGGGAAATTCACCCCTCCACTTT. It translates to CASSLEWGNSPLHF.

The rearrangement joins TRBV19 to TRBJ1-4; D gene ambiguous. CDR1 and CDR2 (germline): LNHDA, SQIVND (reference sequence). Between the trimmed V and J ends, which lost 4 bases and 8 bases, there was a span of 17 bases. The CDR3 length is 15 residues. As DNA, the CDR3 is TGTGCCAGTAGTACCCCTACAACGGGAGGGGAAAAACTGTTTTTT. It is translated as CASSTPTTGGEKLFF.

The genes are TRBV6-5 and TRBJ1-1; 9 bases map to TRBD1. The CDR3 extends over 15 amino acids. Germline V gene lookup returns CDR1 MNHEY and CDR2 SVGAGI. V trimming: 6 bases; J trimming: 2 bases; junction bases outside the gene matches: 7. CDR3 sequence (DNA): TGTGCCAGCAGGGCATACAGGGGGCTAAACACTGAAGCTTTCTTT. Translation gives CASRAYRGLNTEAFF.

This chain uses TRBV2 with TRBJ2-7; D call uncertain. The CDR3 runs 14 residues. V lost 7 bases to trimming and J lost 6 bases, with 19 bases between them. Per the germline V gene, CDR1 is SNHLY and CDR2 is FYNNEI. This CDR3 is CASMAVGPWGEQYF. CDR3 in DNA: TGTGCCAGCATGGCCGTAGGACCGTGGGGCGAGCAGTACTTC.

The chain employs TRBV5-4 and TRBJ1-1; no reliable D call. The CDR3 length is 15 residues. Germline V CDR1 and CDR2: SGHNT, YYREEE (reference sequence). Trimming removed 3 bases at V and 0 bases at J, with 12 bases between. CDR3: CASSSPLQMNTEAFF. The CDR3 DNA follows: TGTGCCAGCAGCTCGCCCTTACAGATGAACACTGAAGCTTTCTTT.

The chain links TRBV6-1 to TRBJ2-7, with D unresolved. CDR3 length: 12 amino acids. The germline V gene encodes CDR1 MNHNS and CDR2 SASEGT. V shed 3 bases and J shed 5 bases, with 8 bases lying between them. The CDR3 spells CASSEQSNEQYF. CDR3 nucleotide sequence: TGTGCCAGCAGTGAGCAATCCAACGAGCAGTACTTC.

V is TRBV19 and J is TRBJ2-7; D not resolved. The germline CDR1 and CDR2 sequences are LNHDA and SQIVND (reference sequence). The V end lost 5 bases, the J end lost 4 bases, and 15 bases lay between the germline ends. The CDR3 is 14 amino acids. The CDR3 coding sequence is TGTGCCAGTAGTGCCGCCGACTCAAGGTACGAGCAGTACTTC. It codes for CASSAADSRYEQYF.

The rearrangement links TRBV2 to TRBJ1-4; weak D call: TRBD1 (5 bases). V gave up 5 bases and J gave up 0 bases, with 13 bases separating them. The CDR3 has 16 amino acids. Germline CDR1 SNHLY, CDR2 FYNNEI. The chain's CDR3 is CASSSQGAPTNEKLFF. DNA of the CDR3: TGTGCCAGCAGTTCTCAGGGAGCTCCAACTAATGAAAAACTGTTTTTT.

The chain carries TRBV30 and TRBJ1-2, with unresolved D. Germline-derived CDR1 and CDR2 are GTSNPN and SVGIG (reference sequence). V gave up 0 bases and J gave up 0 bases, with 14 bases separating them. The CDR3 is 16 residues long. The CDR3 is CAWSVPRHRTNYGYTF. As DNA, the CDR3 is TGTGCCTGGAGTGTACCACGCCACCGCACTAACTATGGCTACACCTTC.

The rearrangement uses TRBV6-2 or TRBV6-3 and TRBJ2-2, with 12 bases that match TRBD2. V shed 6 bases and J 5 bases; nucleotides not matched to a gene: 7. Germline lookup yields CDR1 MNHEY and CDR2 SVGEGT. This CDR3 spans 16 amino acids. CDR3 loop: CASSPRLAGVTGELFF. CDR3 coding DNA: TGTGCCAGCAGCCCTCGACTAGCGGGAGTTACCGGGGAGCTGTTTTTT.

V usage is TRBV7-8 and J usage is TRBJ2-1; D uncertain. V was trimmed by 5 bases and J by 0 bases, leaving 14 bases between them. Germline V gene lookup returns CDR1 SGHVS and CDR2 FQNEAQ. The CDR3 contains 16 residues. The DNA of the CDR3 is TGTGCCAGCAGCCTCGTAGGCCGCAACTCCTACAATGAGCAGTTCTTC. Its protein is CASSLVGRNSYNEQFF.

A single count supports this clone. V usage is TRBV5-1 and J usage is TRBJ2-1; 11 positions agree with TRBD2. The CDR3 length is 17 residues. V shed 4 bases, J shed 4 bases, and the junction held 10 bases outside the gene matches. In germline, CDR1 is SGHRS, CDR2 YFSETQ. The CDR3 loop reads CASSPRRASGGYNEQFF. The CDR3, as DNA: TGCGCCAGCAGCCCAAGGCGTGCTAGCGGGGGGTACAATGAGCAGTTCTTC.